This TCR beta chain is from a study of blood T cell repertoires in COVID-19. Sequencing used immunoSEQ multiplex PCR; TCRdb keeps in-frame clones, though not all of them. Found here are 270,000 or so clones, 83% of them singletons; the top ten hold over 8.5%. V shed 5 bases and J shed 0 bases, with 15 bases lying between them. The CDR3 has 16 residues. Germline CDR1 reads LNHDA; CDR2 reads SQIVND (reference sequence). The sequence was collected from a woman in her forties or fifties who had recovered from COVID-19. The sequenced sample was peripheral blood. V usage is TRBV19 and J usage is TRBJ2-3, with D tentatively TRBD2 (7 bases). The CDR3 DNA reads TGTGCCAGTAGTGTGGGAGGGGGGCCCAGCACAGATACGCAGTATTTT. This sequence encodes CASSVGGGPSTDTQYF.